This is a list of T cell receptor beta chains from one sample in a study of T cell responses to AZD1222 COVID-19 vaccine. Measured with immunoSEQ multiplex PCR; TCRdb has only the in-frame clones, and not every one. The table shows approximately 110,000 clones, with roughly 90% occurring only once. The sequencing here drew on peripheral blood, taken on day 0 of AZD1222 vaccination. The receptors originated from an adult in good health. CDR3s include the opening cysteine and the closing phenylalanine or tryptophan. The D gene is left open where the match is weak. The listing skips clone size in some rows; elsewhere it reads once, few, many or a size class.

>NA|TRBV7-6|TRBJ2-2|NA
TGTGCCAGCAAGGGAAGCAGGGGAAGTCCGACCGGGGAGCTGTTTTTT
CASKGSRGSPTGELFF
>NA|TRBV20-1|TRBJ1-5|NA
TGCAGTGCTAGTCATCTCCGGAGCAATCAGCCCCAGCATTTT
CSASHLRSNQPQHF
>NA|TRBV6-5|TRBJ1-6|NA
TGTGCCGTCTCCTCGGGCGGCCACAATTCACCCCTCCACTTT
CAVSSGGHNSPLHF
>NA|TRBV12-3/TRBV12-4|TRBJ1-1|NA
TGTGCCAGCAAAGGGACGGAGAACACTGAAGCTTTCTTT
CASKGTENTEAFF
>TRBD1|TRBV28|TRBJ1-5|NA
TGTGCCAGCAGACTCCGGATGACAGGGATTGGCAATCAGCCCCAGCATTTT
CASRLRMTGIGNQPQHF
>NA|TRBV28|TRBJ2-7|once
TGTGCCACCAGGACCGGTCAAGTCTACGAGCAGTACTTC
CATRTGQVYEQYF
>TRBD1|TRBV7-6|TRBJ2-5|NA
TGTGCCAGCAGCTTATGGACAGGGGAAGAGACCCAGTACTTC
CASSLWTGEETQYF
>TRBD1|TRBV24-1|TRBJ1-1|few
TGTGCCACCAGTGATCAGGGGGACCGGAACACTGAAGCTTTCTTT
CATSDQGDRNTEAFF
>NA|TRBV30|TRBJ2-7|NA
TGTGCCTCCCAAGAGGGTTACGAGCAGTACTTC
CASQEGYEQYF
>NA|TRBV7-2|TRBJ2-5|NA
TGTGCCAGCAGCCTCGACAGAGGGGCGAGGGGGGAGACCCAGTACTTC
CASSLDRGARGETQYF
>TRBD1|TRBV7-3|TRBJ2-2|NA
TGTGCCAGCAGCTTATCAGGGGGCTACGACACCGGGGAGCTGTTTTTT
CASSLSGGYDTGELFF